A selection of T cell receptor beta chains follows, all from one sample in a study of cytomegalovirus exposure and HLA in healthy donors. Measured with immunoSEQ multiplex PCR; TCRdb has only the in-frame clones, and not every one. The sample consists of around 250,000 clones, about nine tenths of them appearing once. The sequenced sample was PBMCs. These receptors all stem from a girl aged 2 to 9 in good health and CMV-seronegative. Both conserved end residues are part of each CDR3. Each record gives: V gene, D gene, clone size, J gene, CDR3 protein, CDR3 DNA. A D gene is named only where the DNA matches it firmly. The size field is filled for only some rows; it gives once, few, many or a size class.

V gene: TRBV28; D gene: -; clone size: -; J gene: TRBJ2-3; CDR3 protein: CASKAGSTDTQYF; CDR3 DNA: TGTGCCAGCAAGGCAGGGAGCACAGATACGCAGTATTTT
V gene: TRBV2; D gene: TRBD1; clone size: few; J gene: TRBJ2-5; CDR3 protein: CARGQVPGETQYF; CDR3 DNA: TGTGCCAGGGGACAGGTCCCAGGAGAGACCCAGTACTTC
V gene: TRBV6-5; D gene: -; clone size: -; J gene: TRBJ1-2; CDR3 protein: CASSYRIRTDFYGYTF; CDR3 DNA: TGTGCCAGCAGTTACCGGATCAGGACAGACTTCTATGGCTACACCTTC
V gene: TRBV5-5; D gene: -; clone size: -; J gene: TRBJ1-1; CDR3 protein: CASSSSPGHLNTEAFF; CDR3 DNA: TGTGCCAGCAGCTCCTCACCGGGACATCTGAACACTGAAGCTTTCTTT
V gene: TRBV2; D gene: -; clone size: -; J gene: TRBJ1-6; CDR3 protein: CASRGAGNSPLHF; CDR3 DNA: TGTGCCAGCAGGGGCGCGGGGAATTCACCCCTCCACTTT
V gene: TRBV30; D gene: TRBD1; clone size: -; J gene: TRBJ2-7; CDR3 protein: CAWARGTGGKNEQYF; CDR3 DNA: TGTGCCTGGGCTAGAGGGACAGGGGGTAAGAACGAGCAGTACTTC
V gene: TRBV7-9; D gene: TRBD1; clone size: -; J gene: TRBJ2-7; CDR3 protein: CSSSYPSGQGIHEQYF; CDR3 DNA: TGTTCCAGCAGCTATCCCTCGGGACAGGGGATCCACGAGCAGTACTTC
V gene: TRBV9; D gene: -; clone size: -; J gene: TRBJ2-3; CDR3 protein: CASSVGIGGRSDTQYF; CDR3 DNA: TGTGCCAGCAGCGTAGGGATTGGGGGCCGCTCAGATACGCAGTATTTT
V gene: TRBV5-6; D gene: TRBD1; clone size: once; J gene: TRBJ2-2; CDR3 protein: CASSLDGRGRTGELFF; CDR3 DNA: TGTGCCAGCAGCCTCGACGGCAGGGGGCGAACCGGGGAGCTGTTTTTT
V gene: TRBV6-5; D gene: TRBD2; clone size: once; J gene: TRBJ2-7; CDR3 protein: CASSGRGGGHEQYF; CDR3 DNA: TGTGCCAGCAGTGGTAGGGGCGGGGGGCACGAGCAGTACTTC
V gene: TRBV19; D gene: TRBD2; clone size: once; J gene: TRBJ2-5; CDR3 protein: CASSLGLAVQETQYF; CDR3 DNA: TGTGCCAGTAGCCTGGGACTAGCGGTCCAAGAGACCCAGTACTTC
V gene: TRBV7-7; D gene: TRBD1; clone size: -; J gene: TRBJ2-3; CDR3 protein: CASSLGTGRDTQYF; CDR3 DNA: TGTGCTAGCAGCTTAGGGACAGGGCGAGATACGCAGTATTTT
V gene: TRBV7-9; D gene: TRBD1; clone size: few; J gene: TRBJ1-4; CDR3 protein: CASSRGTADNEKLFF; CDR3 DNA: TGTGCCAGCAGCCGTGGGACAGCGGACAATGAAAAACTGTTTTTT
V gene: TRBV2; D gene: TRBD1; clone size: -; J gene: TRBJ1-1; CDR3 protein: CASSVTGGNTEAFF; CDR3 DNA: TGTGCCAGCAGTGTAACAGGGGGGAACACTGAAGCTTTCTTT
V gene: TRBV27; D gene: TRBD1; clone size: -; J gene: TRBJ1-2; CDR3 protein: CASRDPGTGGSGYTF; CDR3 DNA: TGTGCCAGCAGGGACCCCGGGACAGGGGGTTCTGGCTACACCTTC
V gene: TRBV2; D gene: -; clone size: -; J gene: TRBJ1-1; CDR3 protein: CASSESTTEAFF; CDR3 DNA: TGTGCCAGCAGTGAATCTACCACTGAAGCTTTCTTT
V gene: TRBV30; D gene: -; clone size: -; J gene: TRBJ1-1; CDR3 protein: CAWIPKLNTEAFF; CDR3 DNA: TGTGCCTGGATCCCGAAGCTGAACACTGAAGCTTTCTTT
V gene: TRBV19; D gene: -; clone size: once; J gene: TRBJ2-2; CDR3 protein: CASSIVGASGELFF; CDR3 DNA: TGTGCCAGTAGTATAGTAGGGGCCAGCGGGGAGCTGTTTTTT
V gene: TRBV9; D gene: -; clone size: once; J gene: TRBJ2-1; CDR3 protein: CASSVERTGAGAAEQFF; CDR3 DNA: TGTGCCAGCAGCGTAGAAAGGACGGGGGCGGGAGCGGCTGAGCAGTTCTTC
V gene: TRBV2; D gene: TRBD2; clone size: -; J gene: TRBJ2-7; CDR3 protein: CASSLLAGGSYEQYF; CDR3 DNA: TGTGCCAGCAGCCTACTAGCGGGGGGTTCCTACGAGCAGTACTTC
V gene: TRBV6-6; D gene: TRBD1; clone size: -; J gene: TRBJ2-1; CDR3 protein: CASSRGQGSINEQFF; CDR3 DNA: TGTGCCAGCAGCCGGGGACAGGGGTCCATCAATGAGCAGTTCTTC
V gene: TRBV11-2; D gene: TRBD2; clone size: -; J gene: TRBJ2-7; CDR3 protein: CASSLGRFSGGSYEQYF; CDR3 DNA: TGTGCCAGCAGCTTAGGGCGGTTTTCGGGGGGGTCCTACGAGCAGTACTTC
V gene: TRBV5-6; D gene: -; clone size: -; J gene: TRBJ1-4; CDR3 protein: CASSLFQVTEKLFF; CDR3 DNA: TGTGCCAGCAGCTTGTTTCAGGTGACAGAAAAACTGTTTTTT
V gene: TRBV6-6; D gene: TRBD1; clone size: -; J gene: TRBJ1-5; CDR3 protein: CASSTTEGQGRQPQHF; CDR3 DNA: TGTGCCAGCAGTACGACCGAGGGACAGGGGCGACAGCCCCAGCATTTT
V gene: TRBV4-1; D gene: TRBD2; clone size: -; J gene: TRBJ2-1; CDR3 protein: CASSPGTSGINEQFF; CDR3 DNA: TGCGCCAGCAGCCCTGGGACTAGCGGGATCAATGAGCAGTTCTTC
V gene: TRBV4-2; D gene: TRBD2; clone size: -; J gene: TRBJ2-3; CDR3 protein: CASSQVDGRAADTQYF; CDR3 DNA: TGTGCCAGCAGCCAAGTTGACGGGAGGGCCGCAGATACGCAGTATTTT
V gene: TRBV7-2; D gene: -; clone size: -; J gene: TRBJ1-5; CDR3 protein: CASSRQRYSNQPQHF; CDR3 DNA: TGTGCCAGCAGCCGACAGCGTTATAGCAATCAGCCCCAGCATTTT
V gene: TRBV28; D gene: -; clone size: -; J gene: TRBJ2-3; CDR3 protein: CASSYQSGRNTDTQYF; CDR3 DNA: TGTGCCAGCAGTTATCAAAGCGGGCGAAACACAGATACGCAGTATTTT
V gene: TRBV7-2; D gene: TRBD2; clone size: once; J gene: TRBJ2-1; CDR3 protein: CASSLVAGKYNEQFF; CDR3 DNA: TGTGCCAGCAGCTTAGTAGCGGGGAAGTACAATGAGCAGTTCTTC
V gene: TRBV11-2; D gene: TRBD1; clone size: -; J gene: TRBJ2-7; CDR3 protein: CASSRDRGYEQYF; CDR3 DNA: TGTGCCAGCAGCCGGGACAGGGGATACGAGCAGTACTTC
V gene: TRBV19; D gene: -; clone size: -; J gene: TRBJ1-2; CDR3 protein: CASSRREEDYGYTF; CDR3 DNA: TGTGCCAGTAGTCGGAGGGAAGAGGACTATGGCTACACCTTC
V gene: TRBV14; D gene: -; clone size: once; J gene: TRBJ2-4; CDR3 protein: CASSRLTGSGDIQYF; CDR3 DNA: TGTGCCAGCAGCCGGCTGACAGGATCCGGGGACATTCAGTACTTC
V gene: TRBV10-2; D gene: TRBD2; clone size: -; J gene: TRBJ2-7; CDR3 protein: CASTWSSGTQGEQYF; CDR3 DNA: TGCGCCAGCACATGGAGTAGCGGGACACAAGGCGAGCAGTACTTC
V gene: TRBV21-1; D gene: -; clone size: -; J gene: TRBJ1-1; CDR3 protein: CASSKVAGHSNTEAFF; CDR3 DNA: TGTGCCAGCAGCAAAGTCGCTGGGCACTCGAACACTGAAGCTTTCTTT
V gene: TRBV9; D gene: -; clone size: -; J gene: TRBJ2-3; CDR3 protein: CASSVDGGTDTQYF; CDR3 DNA: TGTGCCAGCAGCGTAGACGGGGGCACAGATACGCAGTATTTT
V gene: TRBV4-2; D gene: -; clone size: -; J gene: TRBJ1-1; CDR3 protein: CASSQATVNTEAFF; CDR3 DNA: TGTGCCAGCAGCCAAGCGACAGTGAACACTGAAGCTTTCTTT
V gene: TRBV27; D gene: -; clone size: -; J gene: TRBJ1-4; CDR3 protein: CASSPPGTSNEKLFF; CDR3 DNA: TGTGCCAGCAGTCCGCCGGGGACAAGTAATGAAAAACTGTTTTTT
V gene: TRBV5-1; D gene: -; clone size: -; J gene: TRBJ2-7; CDR3 protein: CASSLAAGSQYEQYF; CDR3 DNA: TGCGCCAGCAGCTTGGCGGCGGGTTCCCAATACGAGCAGTACTTC
V gene: TRBV4-1; D gene: -; clone size: -; J gene: TRBJ2-7; CDR3 protein: CASSPGAGPSYEQYF; CDR3 DNA: TGCGCCAGCAGCCCTGGGGCAGGGCCCTCCTACGAGCAGTACTTC
V gene: TRBV9; D gene: -; clone size: once; J gene: TRBJ2-3; CDR3 protein: CASSPRLDSSTDTQYF; CDR3 DNA: TGTGCCAGCAGCCCAAGACTCGATTCTAGCACAGATACGCAGTATTTT
V gene: TRBV27; D gene: TRBD2; clone size: -; J gene: TRBJ2-3; CDR3 protein: CASSSQGEGLAGVLSTDTQYF; CDR3 DNA: TGTGCCAGCAGTTCACAGGGGGAAGGACTAGCGGGAGTTCTGAGCACAGATACGCAGTATTTT
V gene: TRBV25-1; D gene: TRBD1; clone size: -; J gene: TRBJ1-4; CDR3 protein: CASSDPTGLDEKLFF; CDR3 DNA: TGTGCCAGCAGTGACCCGACAGGGCTCGATGAAAAACTGTTTTTT
V gene: TRBV28; D gene: -; clone size: once; J gene: TRBJ1-5; CDR3 protein: CASSLVGAQPQHF; CDR3 DNA: TGTGCCAGCAGTTTAGTGGGGGCTCAGCCCCAGCATTTT
V gene: TRBV4-2; D gene: TRBD1; clone size: -; J gene: TRBJ1-2; CDR3 protein: CASSQGQGVAYGYTF; CDR3 DNA: TGTGCCAGCAGCCAAGGTCAGGGGGTCGCCTATGGCTACACCTTC
V gene: TRBV6-1; D gene: TRBD2; clone size: -; J gene: TRBJ2-7; CDR3 protein: CASRERIAGLYEQYF; CDR3 DNA: TGTGCCAGCAGGGAAAGAATAGCGGGACTATACGAGCAGTACTTC
V gene: TRBV10-3; D gene: -; clone size: -; J gene: TRBJ1-1; CDR3 protein: CAIKKVEDTEAFF; CDR3 DNA: TGTGCCATCAAAAAGGTAGAGGACACTGAAGCTTTCTTT
V gene: TRBV19; D gene: TRBD2; clone size: -; J gene: TRBJ2-5; CDR3 protein: CASSIQRGGTQYF; CDR3 DNA: TGTGCCAGTAGTATCCAGCGCGGGGGGACCCAGTACTTC
V gene: TRBV7-9; D gene: -; clone size: -; J gene: TRBJ1-4; CDR3 protein: CASSLEIRVTTNEKLFF; CDR3 DNA: TGTGCCAGCAGCTTAGAGATCAGGGTTACAACTAATGAAAAACTGTTTTTT
V gene: TRBV25-1; D gene: TRBD2; clone size: few; J gene: TRBJ2-2; CDR3 protein: CASSPTSEVGELFF; CDR3 DNA: TGTGCCAGCAGCCCCACTAGCGAGGTCGGGGAGCTGTTTTTT
V gene: TRBV7-2; D gene: -; clone size: once; J gene: TRBJ1-1; CDR3 protein: CASSLVRPAEAFF; CDR3 DNA: TGTGCCAGCAGCTTGGTGCGCCCCGCTGAAGCTTTCTTT